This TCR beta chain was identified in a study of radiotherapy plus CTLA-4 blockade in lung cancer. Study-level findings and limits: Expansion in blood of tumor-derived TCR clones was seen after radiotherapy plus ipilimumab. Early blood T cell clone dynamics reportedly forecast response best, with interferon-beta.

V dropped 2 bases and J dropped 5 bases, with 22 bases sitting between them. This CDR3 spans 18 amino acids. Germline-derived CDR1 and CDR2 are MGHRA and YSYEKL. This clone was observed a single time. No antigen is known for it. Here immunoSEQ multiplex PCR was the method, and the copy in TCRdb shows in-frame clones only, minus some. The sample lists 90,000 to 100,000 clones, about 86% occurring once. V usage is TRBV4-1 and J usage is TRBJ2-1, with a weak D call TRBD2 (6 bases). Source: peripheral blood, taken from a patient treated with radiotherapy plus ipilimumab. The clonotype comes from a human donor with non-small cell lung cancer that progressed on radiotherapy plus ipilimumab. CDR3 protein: CASSQPPPGLTSHNEQFF. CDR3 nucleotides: TGCGCCAGCAGCCAACCTCCGCCGGGACTGACTTCCCACAATGAGCAGTTCTTC.